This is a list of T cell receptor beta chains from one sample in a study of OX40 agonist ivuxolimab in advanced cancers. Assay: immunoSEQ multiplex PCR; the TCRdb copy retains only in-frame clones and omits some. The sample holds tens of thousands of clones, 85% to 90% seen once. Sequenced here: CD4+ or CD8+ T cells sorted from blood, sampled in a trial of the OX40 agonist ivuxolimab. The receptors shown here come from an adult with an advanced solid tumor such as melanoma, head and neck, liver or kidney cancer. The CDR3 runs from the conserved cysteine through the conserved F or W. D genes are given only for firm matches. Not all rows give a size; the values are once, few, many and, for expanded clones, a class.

TGTGCCAGCAGCTTACCGGGACGGACCGACACTGAAGCTTTCTTT | CASSLPGRTDTEAFF | TRBJ1-1 | NA | NA | TRBV5-4
TGTGCCAGCGCCCAAGGGTCTGGAAACACCATATATTTT | CASAQGSGNTIYF | TRBJ1-3 | NA | NA | TRBV11-2
TGTGCCAGTAGAAACCAGGGGGGGCATGACGGCTACACCTTC | CASRNQGGHDGYTF | TRBJ1-2 | TRBD1 | NA | TRBV19
TGTGCCAGCAGCCGGACCGGGGACACAGATACGCAGTATTTT | CASSRTGDTDTQYF | TRBJ2-3 | NA | NA | TRBV9
TGTGCCAGCAGTCCGATAGCGGATAGCACAGATACGCAGTATTTT | CASSPIADSTDTQYF | TRBJ2-3 | NA | NA | TRBV28
TGTGCCAGCAGCGTAATCGGGGGGGACCAAGAGACCCAGTACTTC | CASSVIGGDQETQYF | TRBJ2-5 | TRBD2 | NA | TRBV9
TGTGCCAGCAGCCAAGCGAGGGGGACAGGGAAGGGCTACACCTTC | CASSQARGTGKGYTF | TRBJ1-2 | TRBD1 | NA | TRBV4-2
TGTGCCAGCAGCCGTGGAAGAGCTTACGAGCAGTACTTC | CASSRGRAYEQYF | TRBJ2-7 | NA | NA | TRBV5-6
TGTGCCTGGAACTGGGGGGGGGCACAAGAGACCCAGTACTTC | CAWNWGGAQETQYF | TRBJ2-5 | NA | NA | TRBV30
TGTGCCAGCAGACGGGGACAGGGATTTGAAGCTTTCTTT | CASRRGQGFEAFF | TRBJ1-1 | TRBD1 | NA | TRBV2
TGTGCCAGCAGCACAATGGCTTACGGATCGGGGACCGGGGAGCTGTTTTTT | CASSTMAYGSGTGELFF | TRBJ2-2 | NA | NA | TRBV28
TGTGCCAGCAGCACCTTCTACGAGCAGTACTTC | CASSTFYEQYF | TRBJ2-7 | NA | NA | TRBV7-9
TGTGCCAGCAGCTCTAGCGGGGGGGCTTCCAACAATGAGCAGTTCTTC | CASSSSGGASNNEQFF | TRBJ2-1 | TRBD2 | NA | TRBV28
TGTGCCTGGAGTGTACTGTCCCAGGGACCCCCTCAGCCCCAGCATTTT | CAWSVLSQGPPQPQHF | TRBJ1-5 | NA | NA | TRBV30
TGTGCCAGTCAGGGTAGTAAGGAAACCGGGGAGCTGTTTTTT | CASQGSKETGELFF | TRBJ2-2 | NA | NA | TRBV27
TGTGCCAGCAGCTTAGTTCGACACAGCACAGATACGCAGTATTTT | CASSLVRHSTDTQYF | TRBJ2-3 | NA | once | TRBV7-9
TGTGCCTGGAGCCCGACAGGGGACCTTGGCTACACCTTC | CAWSPTGDLGYTF | TRBJ1-2 | TRBD1 | medium-sized | TRBV30
TGTGCCAGCAGGGTGGGACTAGCGGAAAACAATGAGCAGTTCTTC | CASRVGLAENNEQFF | TRBJ2-1 | TRBD2 | NA | TRBV6-1
TGTGCCAGCAGCTTCCCCGGGGGGGATACGCAGTATTTT | CASSFPGGDTQYF | TRBJ2-3 | TRBD2 | NA | TRBV7-2
TGTGCCAGCTCACAACGGGGGGTAGATACGCAGTATTTT | CASSQRGVDTQYF | TRBJ2-3 | TRBD2 | NA | TRBV18
TGTGCCAGTAGTACTGGACAGGTTCACTATGGCTACACCTTC | CASSTGQVHYGYTF | TRBJ1-2 | TRBD1 | NA | TRBV19
TGCGCCAGCAGCTCAGAACTAAGTGGGGAGGGGGAGACCCAGTACTTC | CASSSELSGEGETQYF | TRBJ2-5 | TRBD2 | NA | TRBV5-1
TGCGCCAGCAGCTCTCGGTGGACAGGGCGTGTCTCCTACGAGCAGTACTTC | CASSSRWTGRVSYEQYF | TRBJ2-7 | TRBD1 | NA | TRBV23-1
TGTGCCAGCAGTGACGTGAGGGGGGGAAATGAGCAGTTCTTC | CASSDVRGGNEQFF | TRBJ2-1 | NA | once | TRBV6-1
TGTGCCAGCAGCGTAGTCGGAGGTAACAATGAGCAGTTCTTC | CASSVVGGNNEQFF | TRBJ2-1 | NA | NA | TRBV9
TGCGCCAGCAGCTCCGGTAACACTGAAGCTTTCTTT | CASSSGNTEAFF | TRBJ1-1 | NA | NA | TRBV5-1
TGCGCCAGCAGCTACGGGACTAGCGGTCCGGATACGCAGTATTTT | CASSYGTSGPDTQYF | TRBJ2-3 | TRBD2 | NA | TRBV5-1
TGTGCCAGCAGCCCAAGGACAGGGTCTCACAATGAGCAGTTCTTC | CASSPRTGSHNEQFF | TRBJ2-1 | TRBD1 | NA | TRBV11-2
TGTGCCAGCAGTGAAACGTCCGGAGTTGGCGGGGAGCTGTTTTTT | CASSETSGVGGELFF | TRBJ2-2 | NA | NA | TRBV2
TGTGCCAGCAGCGGTCGGCCACAAGAGACCCAGTACTTC | CASSGRPQETQYF | TRBJ2-5 | NA | NA | TRBV7-3
TGCGCCAGCAGTTTTGCCAGGAGCGACACCATATATTTT | CASSFARSDTIYF | TRBJ1-3 | NA | NA | TRBV10-1
TGTGCCAGCAGCGGAGGGACAGGCATTTTTATTGGCTACACCTTC | CASSGGTGIFIGYTF | TRBJ1-2 | TRBD1 | NA | TRBV7-9
TGTGCCACCAGGGGCAGGGACTCCTCTGGGGCCAACGTCCTGACTTTC | CATRGRDSSGANVLTF | TRBJ2-6 | NA | NA | TRBV28
TGTGCCAGCTCACCATCTTCAGGGGAAGCTTTCTTT | CASSPSSGEAFF | TRBJ1-1 | NA | NA | TRBV18